The next 18 T cell receptor beta chains were all read from a single sample in a study of T cell repertoires and HLA-DP antigens. The table came from immunoSEQ multiplex PCR; TCRdb's copy has only in-frame clones and leaves some out. The sample carries approximately 89,000 clones, more than 75% recorded once. Their target antigens are unknown. Source material: CD4+ T cells from PBMCs. These receptor sequences come from a man in his fifties in good health and CMV-seronegative.

The chain recombines TRBV29-1 with TRBJ2-1, with 7 bases aligning to TRBD2. The V gene's germline CDR1 is SQVTM and CDR2 ANQGSEA. There are 12 residues in the CDR3. Germline trimming cut 6 bases from V and 5 bases from J; bases unmatched to any gene: 4. CDR3 coding DNA: TGCAGCGTGTCTAGCGGAAACAATGAGCAGTTCTTC. Translated: CSVSSGNNEQFF.

This clone was picked up one time. The gene calls are TRBV28 and TRBJ1-1, with D possibly TRBD1 on 5 matching bases. V lost 5 bases and J lost 5, with 15 bases in between. In germline, CDR1 is MDHEN, CDR2 SYDVKM. This CDR3 comprises 14 residues. The CDR3 region is CASSLGGFGTEAFF. DNA of the CDR3: TGTGCCAGCAGTCTTGGGGGTTTTGGAACTGAAGCTTTCTTT.

V and J are TRBV18 and TRBJ2-7, with 10 positions matching TRBD1. Germline loops: CDR1 KGHSH, CDR2 LQKENI. This CDR3 region has 15 residues. The V gene end was trimmed by 6 bases and the J gene end by 2 bases; junction bases not matched to a gene: 7. The CDR3 region has the DNA TGTGCCAGCTCCCCCGGGACAGGGGAAACCTACGAGCAGTACTTC. It specifies CASSPGTGETYEQYF.

This clone was recorded only once. The chain has TRBV29-1 and TRBJ2-1; 10 bases map to TRBD2. The germline V gene has CDR1 SQVTM and CDR2 ANQGSEA. Losses at the gene ends were 2 bases for V and 8 bases for J; bases not matched to a gene: 6. The CDR3 extends over 14 amino acids. The DNA for the CDR3 is TGCAGCGTTGAATTAGCGGGAGGTACTCATGAGCAGTTCTTC. It codes for CSVELAGGTHEQFF.

V and J are TRBV7-6 and TRBJ2-7; 11 bases match TRBD2. This CDR3 is 19 amino acids long. J gave up 5 bases and V 5 bases, and 20 bases lay outside the gene matches. Germline CDR1 is SGHVS and CDR2 is FNYEAQ. The CDR3 nucleotides are TGTGCCAGCAGCCCCATAAGTCCGGGACTAGCGGTTCTTCGGGACGAGCAGTACTTC. It codes for CASSPISPGLAVLRDEQYF.

CDR3 residues: CASTMTGGSSGYTF. CDR3 nucleotide sequence: TGCGCCAGCACCATGACAGGGGGATCCTCTGGCTACACCTTC. The genes are TRBV5-1 and TRBJ1-2, with 9 bases that match TRBD1. The V gene end was trimmed by 6 bases and the J gene end by 7 bases; junction bases not matched to a gene: 10. This CDR3 region has 14 residues. CDR1 is SGHRS, CDR2 YFSETQ, per germline.

The genes are TRBV2 and TRBJ2-7; D not certain. Trimming shortened V by 8 bases and J by 6 bases, and 14 bases separated the two germline ends. CDR3 length: 12 residues. Germline loops: CDR1 SNHLY, CDR2 FYNNEI. The CDR3 nucleotides are TGTGCCAGCGGACCCCCAAATGGCGAGCAGTACTTC. Translating gives CASGPPNGEQYF.

The gene calls are TRBV9 and TRBJ1-4; D is perhaps TRBD1 (5 bases). This CDR3 is 15 amino acids long. Trimming took 2 bases from V and 4 from J, leaving 12 bases between them. Looked up from germline, CDR1 is SGDLS and CDR2 is YYNGEE. The CDR3 spells CASSVLAGLNEKLFF. CDR3 in DNA: TGTGCCAGCAGCGTTCTTGCGGGGCTTAATGAAAAACTGTTTTTT.

This chain links TRBV2 with TRBJ2-7; D may be TRBD1 or TRBD2 (5 bases each). The germline V and J ends were trimmed by 5 bases and 2 bases, with 10 bases remaining between them. This CDR3 has 13 amino acids. In germline, CDR1 is SNHLY, CDR2 FYNNEI. The CDR3 DNA sequence: TGTGCCAGCAGTTCGGGACGGACCTACGAGCAGTACTTC. It specifies CASSSGRTYEQYF.

This chain uses TRBV6-6 with TRBJ1-5, with D maybe TRBD1 (5 bases). Trimming shortened V by 0 bases and J by 5 bases, and 11 bases separated the two germline ends. Germline V gene sequence: CDR1 MNHNY, CDR2 SVGAGI (reference sequence). The CDR3 runs 15 residues. The DNA for the CDR3 is TGTGCCAGCAGTTACTCTACGCCGGGGGATCAGCCCCAGCATTTT. This translates into CASSYSTPGDQPQHF.

A single count supports this clone. V is TRBV18 and J is TRBJ1-1; D remains unclear. Germline lookup yields CDR1 KGHSH and CDR2 LQKENI. This CDR3 contains 14 residues. V dropped 2 bases and J dropped 1 base, with 8 bases sitting between them. For the CDR3, the DNA is TGTGCCAGCTCACCATGGGCGGAGAACACTGAAGCTTTCTTT. Amino acids: CASSPWAENTEAFF.

This clone occurred once. The chain joins TRBV4-2 to TRBJ2-7, with 11 bases aligning to TRBD2. CDR3 length: 16 residues. Per the germline V gene, CDR1 is LGHNA and CDR2 is YNFKEQ. After removal of 4 bases from V and 2 bases from J, the junction contained 7 bases not matched to a gene. The CDR3 loop reads CASSPYGTSGAYEQYF. CDR3 bases: TGTGCCAGCAGCCCTTACGGGACTAGCGGCGCCTACGAGCAGTACTTC.

The chain carries TRBV30 and TRBJ2-5; 7 positions match TRBD1. J was trimmed by 3 bases and V by 2 bases; bases with no gene match: 3. CDR1 is GTSNPN, CDR2 SVGIG, per germline (reference sequence). This CDR3 is 13 amino acids long. The CDR3 DNA follows: TGTGCCTGGAGTACAGGGGCGGAAGAGACCCAGTACTTC. Protein sequence: CAWSTGAEETQYF.

The chain uses TRBV6-5 and TRBJ2-2; D call uncertain. Germline CDR1 and CDR2: MNHEY and SVGAGI. CDR3 length equals 15 residues. V was trimmed by 5 bases and J by 0 bases, leaving 10 bases between them. The CDR3 DNA reads TGTGCCAGCAGTAGGAGCACGGCGAACACCGGGGAGCTGTTTTTT. The encoded protein is CASSRSTANTGELFF.

CDR3 in amino acids: CASSEYRDYEQYF. The CDR3 DNA sequence: TGCGCCAGCAGTGAATACAGGGACTACGAGCAGTACTTC. V and J are TRBV10-1 and TRBJ2-7; tentatively, D is TRBD1 (6 bases). The CDR3 loop spans 13 amino acids. V shed 3 bases and J shed 3 bases, with 9 bases lying between them. CDR1 is WNHNN and CDR2 is SYGVQD in the germline V gene (reference sequence).

The rearrangement uses TRBV27 and TRBJ2-5; the match to TRBD1 covers 10 bases. J gave up 5 bases and V 6 bases, and 6 bases lay outside the gene matches. Germline CDR1 and CDR2: MNHEY and SMNVEV (reference sequence). The CDR3 sequence is 14 residues long. The CDR3 DNA reads as TGTGCCAGCAGGATGACAGGGGGCGGGGAGACCCAGTACTTC. Its protein is CASRMTGGGETQYF.

In DNA form, the CDR3 reads TGTGCCATCAGTGAGGGGGGGGCGAGTTCTGGAAACACCATATATTTT. It translates to CAISEGGASSGNTIYF. The chain carries TRBV10-3 and TRBJ1-3; D is perhaps TRBD1 (6 bases). V shed 2 bases and J shed 1 base, with 12 bases lying between them. The CDR3 runs to 16 residues. Germline V gives CDR1 ENHRY, CDR2 SYGVKD.

The V call is TRBV7-2, the J call TRBJ2-3; 11 bases fit TRBD2. CDR1 is SGHTA, CDR2 FQGNSA, per germline. The CDR3 has 14 residues. J lost 5 bases, V lost 5 bases, and 3 bases had no gene match. CDR3 sequence (DNA): TGTGCCAGCAGCCCCGGACTAGCGGGAGATACGCAGTATTTT. It codes for CASSPGLAGDTQYF.